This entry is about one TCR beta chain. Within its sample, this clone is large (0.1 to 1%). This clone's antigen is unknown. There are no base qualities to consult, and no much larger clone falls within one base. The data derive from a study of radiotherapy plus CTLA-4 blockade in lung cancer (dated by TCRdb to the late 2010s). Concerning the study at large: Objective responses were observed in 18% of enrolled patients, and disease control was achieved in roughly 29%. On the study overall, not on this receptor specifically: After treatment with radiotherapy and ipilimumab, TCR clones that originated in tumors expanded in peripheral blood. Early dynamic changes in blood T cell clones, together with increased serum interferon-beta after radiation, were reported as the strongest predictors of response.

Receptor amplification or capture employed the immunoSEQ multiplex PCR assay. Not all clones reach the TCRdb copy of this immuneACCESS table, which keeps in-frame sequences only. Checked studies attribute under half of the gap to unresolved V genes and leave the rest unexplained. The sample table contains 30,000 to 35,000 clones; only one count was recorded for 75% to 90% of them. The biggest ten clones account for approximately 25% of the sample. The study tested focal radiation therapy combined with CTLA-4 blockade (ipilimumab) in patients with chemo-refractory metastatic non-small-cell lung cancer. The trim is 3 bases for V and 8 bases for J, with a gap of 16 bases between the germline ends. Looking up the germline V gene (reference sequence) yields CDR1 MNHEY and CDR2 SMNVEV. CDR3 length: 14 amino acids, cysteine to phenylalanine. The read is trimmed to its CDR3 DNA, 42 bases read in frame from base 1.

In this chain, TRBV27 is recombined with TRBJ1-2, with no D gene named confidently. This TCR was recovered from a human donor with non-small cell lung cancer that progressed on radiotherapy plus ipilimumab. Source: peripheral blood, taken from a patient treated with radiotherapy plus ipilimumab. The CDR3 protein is CASSFLPAGTGYTF. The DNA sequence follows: TGTGCCAGCAGTTTTCTGCCGGCGGGAACCGGCTACACCTTC.